The next 8 T cell receptor beta chains were all read from a single sample in a study of shared clonotypes between healthy human individuals. Naive CD8 cells were CD45RO-negative, positively selected for CCR7, excluding terminally differentiated effector memory CD45RA+ cells. TCRdb keeps only in-frame clones here, not all; method: immunoSEQ multiplex PCR. The sample lists under 850,000 clones, 80% to 95% seen once, with 20% to 30% in the top ten. Sample: naive CD8+ T cells sorted from blood. The receptors here all came from a young man in good health.

This clone occurred once. The chain recombines TRBV25-1 with TRBJ2-6; possible D gene TRBD2, 5 bases. Germline lookup yields CDR1 MGHDK and CDR2 SYGVNS. The CDR3 consists of 17 residues. The germline V and J ends were trimmed by 6 bases and 2 bases, with 17 bases remaining between them. The CDR3 bases are TGTGCCAGCAGCGCCATGGACTTCGAAACTGGGGCCAACGTCCTGACTTTC. Residues: CASSAMDFETGANVLTF.

This chain joins TRBV27 and TRBJ2-1; D is unresolved. V gave up 1 base and J gave up 5 bases, with 9 bases separating them. The length of the CDR3 is 14 residues. Germline V lookup: CDR1 MNHEY, CDR2 SMNVEV (reference sequence). The CDR3 is CASSLYTDHNEQFF. The CDR3 DNA reads TGTGCCAGCAGTTTATATACTGACCACAATGAGCAGTTCTTC.

V is TRBV4-1 and J is TRBJ1-4; D unclear. The ends were cut back, 4 bases at V and 0 bases at J, with 9 bases in the middle. The length of the CDR3 is 15 residues. Per germline, CDR1 MGHRA and CDR2 YSYEKL. The CDR3 DNA follows: TGCGCCAGCAGCCCAGGAGGAGCAACTAATGAAAAACTGTTTTTT. Translated, it gives CASSPGGATNEKLFF.

The chain carries TRBV7-9 and TRBJ2-7; 8 positions agree with TRBD2. V lost 6 bases, J lost 2 bases, and 12 bases stayed unmatched. The length of the CDR3 is 16 residues. CDR1 SEHNR and CDR2 FQNEAQ come from the germline V gene (reference sequence). CDR3 nucleotide sequence: TGTGCCAGCAGTCTCGCGGGGGGCGCGAATACCTACGAGCAGTACTTC. Its protein is CASSLAGGANTYEQYF.

This chain connects TRBV18 to TRBJ2-5; D is unresolved. V was clipped by 0 bases and J by 0 bases, with 2 bases between them. CDR1 and CDR2 from the germline V gene are KGHSH and LQKENI. CDR3 length equals 13 residues. For the CDR3, the DNA is TGTGCCAGCTCACCACCGAACCAAGAGACCCAGTACTTC. It is translated as CASSPPNQETQYF.

The rearrangement uses TRBV29-1 and TRBJ2-7, with D tentatively TRBD1 (6 bases). The germline V gene encodes CDR1 SQVTM and CDR2 ANQGSEA. V lost 7 bases and J 1 base, leaving 8 bases between the germline ends. The CDR3 is made up of 11 amino acids. The CDR3 here is CSGGGSYEQYF. In DNA form, the CDR3 reads TGCAGCGGAGGGGGTTCCTACGAGCAGTACTTC.

This rearrangement joins TRBV7-8 to TRBJ2-1; D tentatively reads TRBD1 or TRBD2 (5 bases each). Per germline, CDR1 SGHVS and CDR2 FQNEAQ. The ends were cut back, 4 bases at V and 9 bases at J, with 16 bases in the middle. The CDR3 runs 14 residues. This CDR3 is CASSSAREMGEQFF. The CDR3 DNA follows: TGTGCCAGCAGCTCCGCCAGGGAGATGGGTGAGCAGTTCTTC. Full variable domain (missing parts from reference TRBV7-8 and TRBJ2-1): GAGVSQSPRYKVAKRGQDVALRCDPISGHVSLFWYQQALGQGPEFLTYFQNEAQLDKSGLPSDRFFAERPEGSVSTLKIQRTQQEDSAVYLCASSSAREMGEQFFGPGTRLTVL.

V is TRBV2 and J is TRBJ2-7, with TRBD1 matching over 7 bases. The V segment lost 7 bases and the J segment 3 bases; nucleotides outside the gene matches: 9. Germline loops: CDR1 SNHLY, CDR2 FYNNEI. The CDR3 spans 14 residues. CDR3: CASTIRDSGYEQYF. The CDR3 DNA follows: TGTGCCAGCACGATTCGGGACAGCGGCTACGAGCAGTACTTC.